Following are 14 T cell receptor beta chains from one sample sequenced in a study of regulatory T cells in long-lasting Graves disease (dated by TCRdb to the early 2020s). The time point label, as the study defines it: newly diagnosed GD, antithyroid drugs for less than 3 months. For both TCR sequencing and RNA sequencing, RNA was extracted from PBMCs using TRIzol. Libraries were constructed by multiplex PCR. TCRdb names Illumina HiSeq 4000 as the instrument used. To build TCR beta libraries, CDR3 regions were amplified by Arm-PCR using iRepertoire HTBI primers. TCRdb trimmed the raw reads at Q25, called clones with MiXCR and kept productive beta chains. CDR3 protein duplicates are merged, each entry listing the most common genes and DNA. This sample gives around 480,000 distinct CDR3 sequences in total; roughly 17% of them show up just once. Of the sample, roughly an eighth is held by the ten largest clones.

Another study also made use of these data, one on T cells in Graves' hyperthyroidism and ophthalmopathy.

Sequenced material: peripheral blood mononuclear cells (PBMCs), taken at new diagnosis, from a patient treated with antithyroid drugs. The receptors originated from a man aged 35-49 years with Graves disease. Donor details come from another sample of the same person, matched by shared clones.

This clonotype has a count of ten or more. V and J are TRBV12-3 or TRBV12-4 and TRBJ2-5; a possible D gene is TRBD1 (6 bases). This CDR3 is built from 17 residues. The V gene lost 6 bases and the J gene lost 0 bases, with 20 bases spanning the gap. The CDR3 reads CASSPRVGGSYQETQYF. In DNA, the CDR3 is TGTGCCAGCAGCCCCCGGGTAGGGGGATCGTACCAAGAGACCCAGTACTTC.

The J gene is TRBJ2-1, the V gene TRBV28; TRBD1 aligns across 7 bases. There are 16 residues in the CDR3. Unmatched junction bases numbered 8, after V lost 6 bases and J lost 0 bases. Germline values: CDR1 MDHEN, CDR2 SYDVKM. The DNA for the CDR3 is TGTGCCAGCAGAGATACAGGGGTAGGCTCCTACAATGAGCAGTTCTTC. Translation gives CASRDTGVGSYNEQFF.

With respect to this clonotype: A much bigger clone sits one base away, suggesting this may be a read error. CDR3 in amino acids: CAALNGGLPTRGELSF. The CDR3 coding sequence is TGCGCCGCTCTAAACGGGGGACTCCCAACCCGCGGGGAGCTGTCTTTT. The chain has TRBV5-1 and TRBJ2-2; possibly TRBD2 for D (6 bases). From germline, CDR1 is SGHRS and CDR2 YFSETQ. This CDR3 is 16 amino acids long.

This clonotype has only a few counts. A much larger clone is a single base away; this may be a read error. CDR3 region: CASRQTSGANVLAF. The DNA for the CDR3 is TGTGCCAGCAGACAGACCTCTGGGGCCAACGTCCTGGCTTTC. The V call is TRBV2, the J call TRBJ2-6; perhaps TRBD1 as D (5 bases). The CDR3 has 14 amino acids. In germline, CDR1 is SNHLY, CDR2 FYNNEI.

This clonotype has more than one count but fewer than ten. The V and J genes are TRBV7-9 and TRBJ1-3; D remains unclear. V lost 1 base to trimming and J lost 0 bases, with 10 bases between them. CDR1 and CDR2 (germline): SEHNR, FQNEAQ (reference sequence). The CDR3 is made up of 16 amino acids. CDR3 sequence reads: CASSLEGPISGNTIYF. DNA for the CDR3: TGTGCCAGCAGCTTAGAAGGACCGATCTCTGGAAACACCATATATTTT.

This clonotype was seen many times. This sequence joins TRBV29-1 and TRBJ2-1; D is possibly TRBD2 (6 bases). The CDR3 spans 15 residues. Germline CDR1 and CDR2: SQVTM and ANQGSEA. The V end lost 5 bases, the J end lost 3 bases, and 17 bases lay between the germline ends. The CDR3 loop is CSVRGSGRLYNEQFF. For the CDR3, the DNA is TGCAGCGTTCGGGGGTCGGGACGCCTCTACAATGAGCAGTTCTTC.

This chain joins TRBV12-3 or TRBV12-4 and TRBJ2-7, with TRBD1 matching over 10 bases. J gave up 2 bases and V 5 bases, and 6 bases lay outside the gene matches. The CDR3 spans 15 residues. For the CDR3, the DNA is TGTGCCAGCAGTCCGGGACAGGGGATTACCTACGAGCAGTACTTC. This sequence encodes CASSPGQGITYEQYF.

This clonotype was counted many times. In DNA, the CDR3 is TGTGCCAGCAGTGGGGACAGGGGGCGTCGGTATGGCTACACCTTC. Its protein is CASSGDRGRRYGYTF. The rearrangement links TRBV2 to TRBJ1-2; 12 bases agree with TRBD1. Germline V lookup: CDR1 SNHLY, CDR2 FYNNEI. The CDR3 is made up of 15 amino acids. The junction had 5 bases not matched to a gene; V was cut back by 4 bases and J by 5 bases.

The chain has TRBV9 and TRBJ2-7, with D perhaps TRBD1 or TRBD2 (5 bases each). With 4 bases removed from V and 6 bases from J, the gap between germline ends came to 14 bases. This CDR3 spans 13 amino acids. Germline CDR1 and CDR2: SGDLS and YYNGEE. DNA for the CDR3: TGTGCCAGCAGCTTCCCAGGGAGCAGCGAGCAGTACTTC. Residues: CASSFPGSSEQYF.

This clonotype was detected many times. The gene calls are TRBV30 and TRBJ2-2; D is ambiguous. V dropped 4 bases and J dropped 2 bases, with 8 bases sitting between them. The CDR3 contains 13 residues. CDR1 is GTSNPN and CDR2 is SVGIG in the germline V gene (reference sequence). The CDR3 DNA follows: TGTGCCTGGAAACAGACCAACACCGGGGAGCTGTTTTTT. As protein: CAWKQTNTGELFF.

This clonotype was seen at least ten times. CDR3 in DNA: TGTGCCAGCAGTTTCGGACAAGCCTATGGCTACACCTTC. Amino acid sequence: CASSFGQAYGYTF. The chain joins TRBV28 to TRBJ1-2, with D possibly TRBD1 on 5 matching bases. The CDR3 consists of 13 residues. CDR1 and CDR2 from the germline V gene are MDHEN and SYDVKM. V was trimmed by 3 bases and J by 4 bases, leaving 9 bases between them.

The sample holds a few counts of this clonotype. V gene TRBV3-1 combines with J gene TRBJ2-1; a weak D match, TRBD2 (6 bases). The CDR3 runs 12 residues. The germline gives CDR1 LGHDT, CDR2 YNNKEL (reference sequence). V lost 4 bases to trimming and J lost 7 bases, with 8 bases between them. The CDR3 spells CASSRRVNEQFF. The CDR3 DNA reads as TGTGCCAGCAGCCGGAGGGTGAATGAGCAGTTCTTC.

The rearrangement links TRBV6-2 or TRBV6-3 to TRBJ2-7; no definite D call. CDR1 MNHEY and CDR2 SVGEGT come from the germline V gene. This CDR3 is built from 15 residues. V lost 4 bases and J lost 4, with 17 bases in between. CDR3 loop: CASSSRNGLIYEQYF. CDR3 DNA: TGTGCCAGCAGTTCACGGAATGGGCTAATTTACGAGCAGTACTTC.

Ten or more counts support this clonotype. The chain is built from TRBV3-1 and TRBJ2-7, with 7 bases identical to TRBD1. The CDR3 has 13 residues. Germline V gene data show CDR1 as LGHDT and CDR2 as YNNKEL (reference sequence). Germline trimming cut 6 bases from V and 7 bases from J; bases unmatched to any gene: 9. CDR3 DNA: TGTGCCAGCAGGGGTCAGGGGGTCTGGGAGCAGTACTTC. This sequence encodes CASRGQGVWEQYF.